The clone carrying this TCR beta chain was recorded a few times. Antigen specificity is unknown. CDR3 length equals 13 residues. Germline CDR1 is MNHEY and CDR2 is SMNVEV (reference sequence). V was trimmed by 0 bases and J by 7 bases, leaving 9 bases between them. This sample stems from a study of cytomegalovirus exposure and HLA in healthy donors. About the research overall: Inside one of the first data releases sat about 91 million unique TCRs taken from HLA-typed donors.

This PCR relied on a set of 60 Vbeta primers and 13 Jbeta primers. Generated by immunoSEQ multiplex PCR, the TCRdb table keeps only in-frame clones and is missing some. There are about 160,000 clones in the sample; about 85% occur only once, and around 6.6% lies in the top ten. Study-level points and caveats: No immune exposure information besides CMV serostatus was available. In most subjects, TCR beta sequences reportedly gave accurate predictions of HLA-A and HLA-B alleles. A few of the chains that were CMV-associated were confirmed in vitro to be specific for CMV antigens.

What was sequenced was PBMCs. The chain recombines TRBV27 with TRBJ1-2; D unresolved. This TCR came from a male donor in good health and CMV-seropositive. Here the CDR3 reads CASSLSGVAGYTF. DNA of the CDR3: TGTGCCAGCAGTTTATCCGGGGTAGCTGGCTACACCTTC.